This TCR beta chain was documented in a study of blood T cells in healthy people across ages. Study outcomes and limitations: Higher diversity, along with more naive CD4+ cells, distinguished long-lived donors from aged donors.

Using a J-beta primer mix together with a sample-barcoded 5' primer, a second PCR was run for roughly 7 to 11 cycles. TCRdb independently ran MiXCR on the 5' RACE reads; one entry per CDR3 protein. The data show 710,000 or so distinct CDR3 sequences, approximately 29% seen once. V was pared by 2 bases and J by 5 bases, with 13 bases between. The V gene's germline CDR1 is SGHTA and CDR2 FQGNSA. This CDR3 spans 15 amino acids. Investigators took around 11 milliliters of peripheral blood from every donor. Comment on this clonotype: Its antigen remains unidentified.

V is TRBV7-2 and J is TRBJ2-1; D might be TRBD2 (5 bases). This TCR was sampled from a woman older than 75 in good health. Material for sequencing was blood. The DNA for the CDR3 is TGTGCCAGCAGCTTAACAGCGGACGGTAACAATGAGCAGTTCTTC. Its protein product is CASSLTADGNNEQFF.